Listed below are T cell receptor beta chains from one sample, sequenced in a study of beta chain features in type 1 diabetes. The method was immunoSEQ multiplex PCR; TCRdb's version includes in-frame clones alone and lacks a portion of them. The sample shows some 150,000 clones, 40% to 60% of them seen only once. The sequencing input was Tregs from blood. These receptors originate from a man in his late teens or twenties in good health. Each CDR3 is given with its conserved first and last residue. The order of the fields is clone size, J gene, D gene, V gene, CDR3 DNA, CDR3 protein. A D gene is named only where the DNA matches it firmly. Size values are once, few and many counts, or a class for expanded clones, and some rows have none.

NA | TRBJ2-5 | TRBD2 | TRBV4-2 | TGTGCCAGCAGCTCTAGCGGGGGCGGGGAGCAGTACTTC | CASSSSGGGEQYF
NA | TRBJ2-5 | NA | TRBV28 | TGTGCCAGCAGTTTCCCGAGGATCGGTGAGACCCAGTACTTC | CASSFPRIGETQYF
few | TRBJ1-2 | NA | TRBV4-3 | TGCGCCAGCAGCCAACCCGGACGGGGCTATGGCTACACCTTC | CASSQPGRGYGYTF
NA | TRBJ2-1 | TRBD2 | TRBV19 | TGTGCCAGTACCACAAAACTAGCGGGAGGCTGCAATGAGCAGTTCTTC | CASTTKLAGGCNEQFF
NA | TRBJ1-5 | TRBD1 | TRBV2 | TGTGCCAGCAGGGAACCGGGACAGGGGGCATCTCAGCCCCAGCATTTT | CASREPGQGASQPQHF
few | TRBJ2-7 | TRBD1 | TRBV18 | TGTGCCAGCTCACCACCGCACCGGGTCCCCGGGACAGGGCTGCAGTACTTC | CASSPPHRVPGTGLQYF
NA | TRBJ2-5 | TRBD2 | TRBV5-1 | TGCGCCAGCAGCTTTATAACTAGCGGTGGGGAGACCCAGTACTTC | CASSFITSGGETQYF
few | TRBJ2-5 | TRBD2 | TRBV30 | TGTGCCTGGGGCTCGCGGGGGGCCCGGGAGACCCAGTACTTC | CAWGSRGARETQYF
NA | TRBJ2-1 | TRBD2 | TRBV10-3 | TGTGCCACCCAGCGGGAGGGCCCCTACAATGAGCAGTTCTTC | CATQREGPYNEQFF
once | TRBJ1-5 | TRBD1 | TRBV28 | TGTGCCAGCAGTCGGACAGGGGGCGGACAGCCCCAGCATTTT | CASSRTGGGQPQHF
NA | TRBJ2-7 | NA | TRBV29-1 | TGCAGCGTCAAAGAGCCGGGATACGAGCAGTACTTC | CSVKEPGYEQYF
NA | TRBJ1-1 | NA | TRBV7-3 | TGTGCCAGCAGCCCCGACAGTTTATATCCTGAAGCTTTCTTT | CASSPDSLYPEAFF
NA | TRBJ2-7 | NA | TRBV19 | TGTGCCAGTAGTATGGAGGCAGCCACCTACGAGCAGTACTTC | CASSMEAATYEQYF
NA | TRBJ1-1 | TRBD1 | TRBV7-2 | TGTGCCAGCAGAGTATTTCAGGGGGCGAACACTGAAGCTTTCTTT | CASRVFQGANTEAFF
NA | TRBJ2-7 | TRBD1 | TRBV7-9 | TGTGCCAGCAGCAAAGTAAGGACAGGGTCCTACGAGCAGTACTTC | CASSKVRTGSYEQYF
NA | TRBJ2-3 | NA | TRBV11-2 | TGTGCCAGCAGCTTAGTTGGGCAGGGCCTCGATACGCAGTATTTT | CASSLVGQGLDTQYF